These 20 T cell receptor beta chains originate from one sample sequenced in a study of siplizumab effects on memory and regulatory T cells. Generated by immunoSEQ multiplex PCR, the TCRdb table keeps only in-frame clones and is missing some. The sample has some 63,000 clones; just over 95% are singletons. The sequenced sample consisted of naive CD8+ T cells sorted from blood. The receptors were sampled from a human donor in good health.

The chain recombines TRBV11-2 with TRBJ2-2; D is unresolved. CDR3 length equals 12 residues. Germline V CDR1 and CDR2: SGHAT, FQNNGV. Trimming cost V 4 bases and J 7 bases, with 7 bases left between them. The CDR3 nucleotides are TGTGCCAGCAGCTCGCGACTCGGGGAGCTGTTTTTT. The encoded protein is CASSSRLGELFF. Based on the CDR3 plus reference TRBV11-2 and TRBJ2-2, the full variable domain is EAGVAQSPRYKIIEKRQSVAFWCNPISGHATLYWYQQILGQGPKLLIQFQNNGVVDDSQLPKDRFSAERLKGVDSTLKIQPAKLEDSAVYLCASSSRLGELFFGEGSRLTVL.

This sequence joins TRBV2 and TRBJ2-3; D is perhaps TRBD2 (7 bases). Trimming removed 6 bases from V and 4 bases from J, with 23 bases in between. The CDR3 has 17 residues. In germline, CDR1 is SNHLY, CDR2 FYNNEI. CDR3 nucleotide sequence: TGTGCCAGCAGCCAGGTCGTGGGCGGGGGCTCCCCAGATACGCAGTATTTT. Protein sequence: CASSQVVGGGSPDTQYF.

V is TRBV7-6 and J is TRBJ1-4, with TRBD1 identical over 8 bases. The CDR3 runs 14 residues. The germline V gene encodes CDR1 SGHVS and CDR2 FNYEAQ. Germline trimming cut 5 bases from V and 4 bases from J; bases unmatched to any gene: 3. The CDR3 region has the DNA TGTGCCAGCAGCGTCAGGGGGCGTAATGAAAAACTGTTTTTT. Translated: CASSVRGRNEKLFF.

CDR3 in DNA: TGTGCCAGCAGCGCCTACGGGGGCATAAATCAGCCCCAGCATTTT. Translated: CASSAYGGINQPQHF. The chain uses TRBV9 and TRBJ1-5; D is perhaps TRBD1 (6 bases). CDR3 length: 15 residues. Germline V gene data show CDR1 as SGDLS and CDR2 as YYNGEE. The germline V and J ends were trimmed by 3 bases and 4 bases, with 14 bases remaining between them. The full variable domain, completed using reference TRBV9 and TRBJ1-5, is DSGVTQTPKHLITATGQRVTLRCSPRSGDLSVYWYQQSLDQGLQFLIQYYNGEERAKGNILERFSAQQFPDLHSELNLSSLELGDSALYFCASSAYGGINQPQHFGDGTRLSIL.

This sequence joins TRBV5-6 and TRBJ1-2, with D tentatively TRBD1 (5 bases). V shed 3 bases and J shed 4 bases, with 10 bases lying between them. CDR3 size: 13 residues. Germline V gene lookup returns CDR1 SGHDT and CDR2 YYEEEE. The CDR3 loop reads CASSSDRSYGYTF. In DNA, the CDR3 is TGTGCCAGCAGCTCCGACAGATCCTATGGCTACACCTTC.

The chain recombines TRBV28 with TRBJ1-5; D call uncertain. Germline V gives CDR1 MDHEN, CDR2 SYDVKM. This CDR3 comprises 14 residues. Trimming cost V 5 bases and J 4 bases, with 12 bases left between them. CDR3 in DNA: TGTGCCAGCAGTCAGTCGAGGACGAATCAGCCCCAGCATTTT. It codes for CASSQSRTNQPQHF.

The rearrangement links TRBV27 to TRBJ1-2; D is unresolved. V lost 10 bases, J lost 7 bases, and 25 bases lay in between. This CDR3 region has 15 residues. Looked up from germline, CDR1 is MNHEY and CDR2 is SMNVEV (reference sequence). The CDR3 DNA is TGTGCCAATGGTACTCGGACGGCTCCCTTGCCTGGCTACACCTTC. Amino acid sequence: CANGTRTAPLPGYTF.

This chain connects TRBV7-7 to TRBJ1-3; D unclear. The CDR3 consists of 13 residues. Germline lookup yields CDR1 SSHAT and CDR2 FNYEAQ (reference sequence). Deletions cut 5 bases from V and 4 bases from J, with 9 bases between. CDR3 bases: TGTGCCAGCAGCGCCGGACCGGGAAACACCATATATTTT. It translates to CASSAGPGNTIYF.

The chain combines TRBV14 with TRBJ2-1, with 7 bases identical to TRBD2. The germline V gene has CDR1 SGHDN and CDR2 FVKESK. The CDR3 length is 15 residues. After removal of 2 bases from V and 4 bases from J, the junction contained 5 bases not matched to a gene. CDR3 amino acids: CASSQRLAPYNEQFF. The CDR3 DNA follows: TGTGCCAGCAGCCAAAGACTAGCACCTTACAATGAGCAGTTCTTC.

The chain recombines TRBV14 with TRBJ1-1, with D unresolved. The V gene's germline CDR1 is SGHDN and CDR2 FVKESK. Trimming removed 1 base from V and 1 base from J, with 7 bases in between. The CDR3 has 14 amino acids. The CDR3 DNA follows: TGTGCCAGCAGCCAAGCCCCAGGGAACACTGAAGCTTTCTTT. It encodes CASSQAPGNTEAFF.

The CDR3 here is CASSLWQGGNTEAFF. CDR3 nucleotides: TGTGCCAGCAGCTTGTGGCAGGGCGGAAACACTGAAGCTTTCTTT. The chain carries TRBV5-5 and TRBJ1-1, with D possibly matching TRBD1 (5 bases). The CDR3 sequence is 15 residues long. Deletions cut 1 base from V and 2 bases from J, with 12 bases between. CDR1 and CDR2 from the germline V gene are SGHKS and YYEKEE (reference sequence).

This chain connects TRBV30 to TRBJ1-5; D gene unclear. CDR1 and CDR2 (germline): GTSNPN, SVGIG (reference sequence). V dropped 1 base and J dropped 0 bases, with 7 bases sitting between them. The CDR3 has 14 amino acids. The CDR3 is CAWSETVSNQPQHF. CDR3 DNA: TGTGCCTGGAGTGAAACAGTTAGCAATCAGCCCCAGCATTTT.

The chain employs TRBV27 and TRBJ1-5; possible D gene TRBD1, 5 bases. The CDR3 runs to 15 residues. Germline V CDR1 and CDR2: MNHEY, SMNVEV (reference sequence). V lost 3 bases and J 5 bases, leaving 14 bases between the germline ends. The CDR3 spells CASSFGGFGDQPQHF. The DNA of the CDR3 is TGTGCCAGCAGTTTTGGGGGTTTTGGTGATCAGCCCCAGCATTTT.

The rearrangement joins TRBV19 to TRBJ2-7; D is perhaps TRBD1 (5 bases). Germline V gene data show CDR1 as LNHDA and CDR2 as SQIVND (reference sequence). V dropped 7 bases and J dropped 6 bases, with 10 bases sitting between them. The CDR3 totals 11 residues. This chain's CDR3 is CASTQGSEQYF. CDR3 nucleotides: TGTGCCAGTACGCAGGGATCCGAGCAGTACTTC. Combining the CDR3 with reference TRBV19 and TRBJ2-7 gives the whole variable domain DGGITQSPKYLFRKEGQNVTLSCEQNLNHDAMYWYRQDPGQGLRLIYYSQIVNDFQKGDIAEGYSVSREKKESFPLTVTSAQKNPTAFYLCASTQGSEQYFGPGTRLTVT.

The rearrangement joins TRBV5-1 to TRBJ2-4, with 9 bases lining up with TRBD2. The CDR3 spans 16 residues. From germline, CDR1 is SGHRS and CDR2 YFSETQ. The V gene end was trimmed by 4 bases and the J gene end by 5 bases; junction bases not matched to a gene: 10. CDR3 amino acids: CASSPGSGGIENIQYF. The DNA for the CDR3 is TGCGCCAGCAGCCCAGGGAGCGGGGGGATAGAAAACATTCAGTACTTC.

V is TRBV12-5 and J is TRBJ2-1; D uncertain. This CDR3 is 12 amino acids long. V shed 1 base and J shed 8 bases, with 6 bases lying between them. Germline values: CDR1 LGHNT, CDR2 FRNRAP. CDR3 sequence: CASGLGNYEQFF. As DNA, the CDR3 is TGTGCTAGTGGTTTGGGGAATTATGAGCAGTTCTTC.

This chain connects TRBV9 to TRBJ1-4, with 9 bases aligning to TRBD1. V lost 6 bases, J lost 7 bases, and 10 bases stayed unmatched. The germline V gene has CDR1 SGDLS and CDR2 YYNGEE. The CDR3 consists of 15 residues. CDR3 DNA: TGTGCCAGCACCCCAAAAACAGGGGGCGGTGAAAAACTGTTTTTT. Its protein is CASTPKTGGGEKLFF.

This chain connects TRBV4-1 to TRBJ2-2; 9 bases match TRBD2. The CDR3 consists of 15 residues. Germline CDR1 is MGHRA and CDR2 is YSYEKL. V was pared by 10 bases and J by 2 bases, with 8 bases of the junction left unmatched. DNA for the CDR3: TGCGCCACGCGGGAGGGGGGGTTCAACACCGGGGAGCTGTTTTTT. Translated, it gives CATREGGFNTGELFF.

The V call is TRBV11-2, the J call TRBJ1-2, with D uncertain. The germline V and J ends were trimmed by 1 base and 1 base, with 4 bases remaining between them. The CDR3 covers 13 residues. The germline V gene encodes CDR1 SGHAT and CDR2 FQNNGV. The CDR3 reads CASSLGSNYGYTF. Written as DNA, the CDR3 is TGTGCCAGCAGCTTAGGAAGTAACTATGGCTACACCTTC.

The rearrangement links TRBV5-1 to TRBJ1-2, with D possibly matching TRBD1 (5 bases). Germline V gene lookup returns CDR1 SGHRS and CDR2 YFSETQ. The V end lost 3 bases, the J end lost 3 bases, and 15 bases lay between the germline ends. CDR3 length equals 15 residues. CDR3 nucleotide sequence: TGCGCCAGCAGCTACCCCGGGCCGGGGGACTATGGCTACACCTTC. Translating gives CASSYPGPGDYGYTF.